This paragraph covers one T cell receptor (beta chain) sequence. This sample was taken from a study of blood T cell repertoires in COVID-19. From germline, CDR1 is SGHNT and CDR2 YYREEE (reference sequence). The trim removed 4 bases at V and 3 bases at J, leaving 4 bases unmatched. The CDR3 is made up of 14 amino acids. Produced via immunoSEQ multiplex PCR; TCRdb's table is partial and in-frame only. The sample lists roughly 150,000 clones; 87% were seen once. The receptor was derived from a woman between 40 and 50 years old who had been exposed to COVID-19. The sample consisted of PBMCs or T cells enriched from blood (not recorded which). This rearrangement joins TRBV5-4 to TRBJ1-5; 7 nucleotides match TRBD1. CDR3 region: CASSPGTDNQPQHF. CDR3 bases: TGTGCCAGCAGCCCCGGGACAGACAATCAGCCCCAGCATTTT.